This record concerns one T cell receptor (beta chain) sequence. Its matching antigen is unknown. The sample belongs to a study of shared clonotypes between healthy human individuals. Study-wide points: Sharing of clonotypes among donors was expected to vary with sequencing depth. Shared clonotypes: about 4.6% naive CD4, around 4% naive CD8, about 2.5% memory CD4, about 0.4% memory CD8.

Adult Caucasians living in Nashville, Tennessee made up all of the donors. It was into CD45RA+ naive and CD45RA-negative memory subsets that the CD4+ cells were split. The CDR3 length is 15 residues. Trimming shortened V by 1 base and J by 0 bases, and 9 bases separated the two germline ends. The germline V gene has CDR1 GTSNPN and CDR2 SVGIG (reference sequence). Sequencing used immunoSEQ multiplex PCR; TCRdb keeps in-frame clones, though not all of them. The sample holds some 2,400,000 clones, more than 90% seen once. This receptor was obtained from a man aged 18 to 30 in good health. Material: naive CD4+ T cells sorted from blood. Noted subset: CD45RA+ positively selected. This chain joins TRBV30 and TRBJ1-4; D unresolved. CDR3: CAWSGGPPTNEKLFF. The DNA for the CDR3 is TGTGCCTGGAGTGGGGGTCCCCCAACTAATGAAAAACTGTTTTTT.